The next 26 T cell receptor beta chains were all read from a single sample in a study of preoperative IRX-2 immunotherapy in early breast cancer. Documented treatment: preoperative locoregional IRX-2 cytokine immunotherapy. The assay was immunoSEQ multiplex PCR, and TCRdb's table has in-frame clones only and misses some. The sample lists about 23,000 clones, roughly 95% occurring once. Material: tumor tissue, obtained after IRX-2 immunotherapy. These receptors were collected from a human donor with breast cancer.

Only one count was recorded for this clone. The chain combines TRBV27 with TRBJ1-2; D might be TRBD1 (5 bases). CDR3 length: 14 residues. V lost 1 base and J 3 bases, leaving 9 bases between the germline ends. Germline V gene data show CDR1 as MNHEY and CDR2 as SMNVEV (reference sequence). Written as DNA, the CDR3 is TGTGCCAGCAGTTTATTCGGGGGTTACTATGGCTACACCTTC. It encodes CASSLFGGYYGYTF.

Only one count was recorded for this clone. The CDR3 DNA reads TGTGCCTGGAGTTACGGACCATGGGACACCATATATTTT. It specifies CAWSYGPWDTIYF. The V call is TRBV30, the J call TRBJ1-3; no definite D call. V dropped 2 bases and J dropped 8 bases, with 13 bases sitting between them. CDR3 size: 13 residues. In germline, CDR1 is GTSNPN, CDR2 SVGIG (reference sequence).

The V call is TRBV7-8, the J call TRBJ2-1, with 14 positions matching TRBD2. Germline CDR1 SGHVS, CDR2 FQNEAQ. The CDR3 has 15 residues. V lost 1 base to trimming and J lost 7 bases; unmatched junction nucleotides: 0. CDR3 residues: CASSLGTSGGNEQFF. In DNA, the CDR3 is TGTGCCAGCAGCTTAGGGACTAGCGGGGGGAATGAGCAGTTCTTC.

The rearrangement uses TRBV27 and TRBJ2-3; the match to TRBD2 covers 8 bases. This CDR3 has 14 residues. The germline gives CDR1 MNHEY, CDR2 SMNVEV (reference sequence). V lost 2 bases and J lost 6; bases outside the gene matches: 4. The CDR3 nucleotides are TGTGCCAGCAGTTTACGGGAGGGTCCGGATACGCAGTATTTT. Translated, it gives CASSLREGPDTQYF.

The chain uses TRBV4-2 and TRBJ1-1, with a weak D call TRBD1 (6 bases). Trimming took 3 bases from V and 6 from J, leaving 11 bases between them. The CDR3 is made up of 13 amino acids. Germline CDR1 LGHNA, CDR2 YNFKEQ. The CDR3 bases are TGTGCCAGCAGCCACCCGAGGGGGGCTGAAGCTTTCTTT. Translating it yields CASSHPRGAEAFF.

V and J are TRBV15 and TRBJ2-1; 7 nucleotides match TRBD1. The CDR3 spans 16 residues. V lost 1 base to trimming and J lost 4 bases; unmatched junction nucleotides: 7. CDR1 and CDR2 from the germline V gene are LNHNV and YYDKDF (reference sequence). This CDR3 reads CATSRAGQPNYNEQFF. CDR3 coding DNA: TGTGCCACCAGCAGAGCGGGACAGCCAAATTACAATGAGCAGTTCTTC.

V is TRBV4-1 and J is TRBJ2-3; 10 nucleotides agree with TRBD2. Germline values: CDR1 MGHRA, CDR2 YSYEKL. The J segment lost 6 bases and the V segment lost 3 bases, leaving 12 bases of the junction unmatched. The CDR3 spans 17 residues. Here the CDR3 reads CASSQSPLAGVSDTQYF. CDR3 bases: TGCGCCAGCAGCCAGTCCCCTCTAGCGGGAGTAAGTGATACGCAGTATTTT.

The rearrangement joins TRBV11-2 to TRBJ2-1, with 7 bases identical to TRBD2. Trimming took 0 bases from V and 13 from J; bases not matched to a gene: 6. This CDR3 comprises 13 residues. Per the germline V gene, CDR1 is SGHAT and CDR2 is FQNNGV. CDR3: CASSLEVGGPQFF. The DNA for the CDR3 is TGTGCCAGCAGCTTAGAGGTGGGAGGGCCCCAGTTCTTC.

This sequence joins TRBV30 and TRBJ2-7; 8 nucleotides match TRBD2. V trimming: 1 base; J trimming: 8 bases; junction bases outside the gene matches: 10. CDR1 and CDR2 (germline): GTSNPN, SVGIG (reference sequence). This CDR3 is 14 amino acids long. The CDR3, as DNA: TGTGCCTGGAGTGCCAAGACCCGACTAGCGCAGCAGTACTTC. It encodes CAWSAKTRLAQQYF.

This chain joins TRBV21-1 and TRBJ1-2. TRBV21-1 is recorded as a pseudogene. The CDR3 extends over 16 amino acids. CDR3 region: CASSKERIGGWGGYTF. The CDR3 nucleotides are TGTGCCAGCAGCAAAGAGAGGATCGGCGGGTGGGGTGGCTACACCTTC.

The chain couples TRBV28 to TRBJ2-7; possibly TRBD1 for D (5 bases). Per the germline V gene, CDR1 is MDHEN and CDR2 is SYDVKM. This CDR3 comprises 14 residues. Trimming cost V 5 bases and J 2 bases, with 13 bases left between them. CDR3 sequence: CASSTHQTAYEQYF. The DNA for the CDR3 is TGTGCCAGCAGTACTCACCAGACAGCCTACGAGCAGTACTTC.

Written as DNA, the CDR3 is TGTGCCAGTAGTATAGATCCAGACTGGGGCACTGAAGCTTTCTTT. Its translation: CASSIDPDWGTEAFF. The V gene is TRBV19, the J gene TRBJ1-1; D remains unclear. This CDR3 comprises 15 residues. V lost 0 bases, J lost 4 bases, and 12 bases lay in between. The germline gives CDR1 LNHDA, CDR2 SQIVND (reference sequence).

V and J are TRBV7-8 and TRBJ1-5; D is possibly TRBD1 (6 bases). V was shortened by 5 bases and J by 5 bases, with 13 bases between the two germline ends. The CDR3 length is 14 residues. CDR1 and CDR2 from the germline V gene are SGHVS and FQNEAQ. CDR3 nucleotides: TGTGCCAGCAGCGCACAGGGCGACCATCAGCCCCAGCATTTT. It is translated as CASSAQGDHQPQHF.

V and J are TRBV2 and TRBJ2-5; the match to TRBD1 covers 8 bases. CDR1 is SNHLY, CDR2 FYNNEI, per germline. The length of the CDR3 is 15 residues. V was pared by 6 bases and J by 5 bases, with 11 bases of the junction left unmatched. The CDR3 DNA is TGTGCCAGCAGGGATACAGGGGGGAGCTGGGAGACCCAGTACTTC. It yields the protein CASRDTGGSWETQYF.

V and J are TRBV28 and TRBJ1-2, with 9 bases fitting TRBD1. CDR1 MDHEN and CDR2 SYDVKM come from the germline V gene. The CDR3 has 12 residues. V was clipped by 10 bases and J by 11 bases; unmatched bases: 11. The CDR3 here is CATIHQDRGYTF. Here the CDR3 DNA reads TGTGCCACCATTCATCAGGACAGGGGATACACCTTC.

This sequence joins TRBV11-2 and TRBJ2-1; D gene ambiguous. The germline V gene has CDR1 SGHAT and CDR2 FQNNGV. The CDR3 consists of 11 residues. The germline V and J ends were trimmed by 3 bases and 6 bases, with 3 bases remaining between them. The CDR3: CASSLGNEQFF. The CDR3 bases are TGTGCCAGCAGCTTGGGCAATGAGCAGTTCTTC. Complete variable domain (other parts from reference TRBV11-2 and TRBJ2-1): EAGVAQSPRYKIIEKRQSVAFWCNPISGHATLYWYQQILGQGPKLLIQFQNNGVVDDSQLPKDRFSAERLKGVDSTLKIQPAKLEDSAVYLCASSLGNEQFFGPGTRLTVL.

The genes are TRBV4-1 and TRBJ1-3; possible D gene TRBD1, 6 bases. In germline, CDR1 is MGHRA, CDR2 YSYEKL. The V gene lost 2 bases and the J gene lost 4 bases, with 6 bases spanning the gap. The CDR3 has 13 residues. The CDR3 nucleotides are TGCGCCAGCAGCCAACAGGGGGGAAACACCATATATTTT. Amino acids: CASSQQGGNTIYF.

The rearrangement joins TRBV27 to TRBJ1-6, with D unresolved. Per germline, CDR1 MNHEY and CDR2 SMNVEV (reference sequence). With 8 bases removed from V and 7 bases from J, the gap between germline ends came to 21 bases. This CDR3 comprises 16 residues. CDR3 sequence reads: CASRVGAGYKNSPLHF. CDR3 nucleotides: TGTGCCAGCCGGGTGGGAGCTGGGTATAAAAATTCACCCCTCCACTTT.

The chain links TRBV6-5 to TRBJ1-1, with 8 bases matching TRBD1. Germline lookup yields CDR1 MNHEY and CDR2 SVGAGI. The junction had 6 bases not matched to a gene; V was cut back by 6 bases and J by 6 bases. The CDR3 runs 13 residues. CDR3: CASRATGAPEAFF. The CDR3 region has the DNA TGTGCCAGCAGGGCGACAGGGGCTCCTGAAGCTTTCTTT.

The gene calls are TRBV5-4 and TRBJ1-3; no reliable D call. This CDR3 contains 15 residues. The germline gives CDR1 SGHNT, CDR2 YYREEE (reference sequence). V lost 4 bases to trimming and J lost 5 bases, with 16 bases between them. CDR3 amino acids: CASSPLPDFRNTIYF. In DNA form, the CDR3 reads TGTGCCAGCAGCCCTCTCCCGGACTTCAGAAACACCATATATTTT.

This chain joins TRBV27 and TRBJ2-7; TRBD1 aligns across 7 bases. Trimming at V came to 5 bases and at J to 4 bases, leaving 8 bases not matched to a gene. Germline CDR1 MNHEY, CDR2 SMNVEV (reference sequence). There are 14 residues in the CDR3. CDR3 sequence: CASSLGDSWYEQYF. In nucleotides, the CDR3 is TGTGCCAGCAGTCTCGGGGACAGCTGGTACGAGCAGTACTTC.

The chain recombines TRBV7-3 with TRBJ1-5; TRBD1 is a possible D gene (6 bases). Germline CDR1 and CDR2: SGHTA and FQGTGA. This CDR3 is built from 16 residues. V was clipped by 4 bases and J by 6 bases, with 19 bases between them. The CDR3 loop reads CASSSRTDEFGQPQHF. The CDR3 DNA follows: TGTGCCAGCAGCTCACGGACAGACGAGTTTGGTCAGCCCCAGCATTTT. Full variable domain (outside the CDR3, taken from reference TRBV7-3 and TRBJ1-5): GAGVSQTPSNKVTEKGKYVELRCDPISGHTALYWYRQSLGQGPEFLIYFQGTGAADDSGLPNDRFFAVRPEGSVSTLKIQRTERGDSAVYLCASSSRTDEFGQPQHFGDGTRLSIL.

This clone was seen only once. The chain couples TRBV28 to TRBJ1-1; TRBD1 matches at 10 bases. V was pared by 6 bases and J by 4 bases, with 5 bases of the junction left unmatched. The germline V gene has CDR1 MDHEN and CDR2 SYDVKM. CDR3 length: 14 residues. The CDR3 sequence is CASRVTGGFTEAFF. Written as DNA, the CDR3 is TGTGCCAGCAGAGTGACAGGGGGCTTCACTGAAGCTTTCTTT.

The chain combines TRBV27 with TRBJ2-7, with D hard to call. Trimming removed 4 bases from V and 2 bases from J, with 6 bases in between. This CDR3 has 12 amino acids. The V gene's germline CDR1 is MNHEY and CDR2 SMNVEV (reference sequence). CDR3 residues: CASSSNPYEQYF. The CDR3 DNA follows: TGTGCCAGCAGTTCAAATCCCTACGAGCAGTACTTC.

This clone was seen just once. This chain connects TRBV6-5 to TRBJ2-1, with 16 bases fitting TRBD2. With 6 bases clipped from V and 9 bases from J, the junction kept 5 bases outside the gene matches. The V gene's germline CDR1 is MNHEY and CDR2 SVGAGI. The CDR3 contains 15 residues. CDR3 sequence: CASSRGLAGGGEQFF. In DNA form, the CDR3 reads TGTGCCAGCAGCCGGGGACTAGCGGGGGGGGGTGAGCAGTTCTTC.

Concerning this clone: A read error may account for a junction end that differs from germline. The chain combines TRBV7-7 with TRBJ2-3; D remains unclear. This CDR3 is 14 amino acids long. The germline CDR1 and CDR2 sequences are SSHAT and FNYEAQ (reference sequence). The CDR3 nucleotides are TGTGCTAGCAGCTTAACTTCTGGCGCAGATACGCAGTATTTT. This sequence encodes CASSLTSGADTQYF.